This TCR beta chain appears in the sequencing data of a study of identical twins. Whole-study results and caveats: Out-of-frame alpha sequences common to twins were enriched for low generation probability.

In the case of this clonotype: Its antigen is as yet unknown.

Trimming left V 1 base short and J 16 bases short, with 17 bases between. Germline V CDR1 and CDR2: SEHNR, FQNEAQ (reference sequence). CDR3 size: 14 residues. TCRdb passed the 5' RACE reads through MiXCR, listing each CDR3 protein once. The table has roughly 290,000 distinct CDR3 sequences, 9.5% seen once. The same data also went into a second study, on yellow fever vaccine responses in identical twins.

The sequence was collected from a woman under 30 in good health. This chain joins TRBV7-9 and TRBJ1-6; D is ambiguous. Specimen: CD8+ T cells sorted from blood. The CDR3 DNA sequence: TGTGCCAGCAGCTTAGATTCGGAGAAGGGATTACTCCACTTT. This sequence encodes CASSLDSEKGLLHF.